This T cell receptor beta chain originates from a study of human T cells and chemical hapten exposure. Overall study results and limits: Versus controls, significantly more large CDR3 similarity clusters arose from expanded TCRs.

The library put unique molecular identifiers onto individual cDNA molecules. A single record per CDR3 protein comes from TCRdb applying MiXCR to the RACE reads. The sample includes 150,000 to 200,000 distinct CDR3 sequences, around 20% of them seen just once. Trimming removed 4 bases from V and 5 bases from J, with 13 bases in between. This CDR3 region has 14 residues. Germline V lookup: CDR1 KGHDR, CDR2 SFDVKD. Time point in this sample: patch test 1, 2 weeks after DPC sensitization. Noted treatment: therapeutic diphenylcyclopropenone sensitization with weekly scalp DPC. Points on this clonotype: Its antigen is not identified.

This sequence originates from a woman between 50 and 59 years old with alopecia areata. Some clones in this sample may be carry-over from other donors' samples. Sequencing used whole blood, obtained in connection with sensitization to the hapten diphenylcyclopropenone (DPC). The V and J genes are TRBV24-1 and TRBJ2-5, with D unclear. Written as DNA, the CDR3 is TGTGCCACCAGTGACCCTTTGTTGGGGGAGACCCAGTACTTC. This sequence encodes CATSDPLLGETQYF.